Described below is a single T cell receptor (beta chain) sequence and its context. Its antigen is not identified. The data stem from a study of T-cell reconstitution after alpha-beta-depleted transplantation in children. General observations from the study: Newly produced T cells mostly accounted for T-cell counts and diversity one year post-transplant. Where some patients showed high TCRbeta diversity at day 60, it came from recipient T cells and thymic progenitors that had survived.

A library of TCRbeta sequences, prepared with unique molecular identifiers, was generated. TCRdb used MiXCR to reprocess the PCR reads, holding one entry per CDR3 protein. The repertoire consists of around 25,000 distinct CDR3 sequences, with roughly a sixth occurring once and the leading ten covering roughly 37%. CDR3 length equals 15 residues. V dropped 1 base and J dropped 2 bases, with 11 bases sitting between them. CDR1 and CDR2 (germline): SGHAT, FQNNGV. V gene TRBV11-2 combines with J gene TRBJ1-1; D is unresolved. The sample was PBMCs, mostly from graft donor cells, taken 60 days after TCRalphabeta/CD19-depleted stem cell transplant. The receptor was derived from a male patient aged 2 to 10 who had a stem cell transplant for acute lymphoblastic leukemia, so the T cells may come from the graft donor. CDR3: CASSLGVGLNTEAFF. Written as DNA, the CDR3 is TGTGCCAGCAGCTTAGGCGTGGGCCTCAACACTGAAGCTTTCTTT.